This T cell receptor (beta chain) stems from a study of cytomegalovirus exposure and HLA in healthy donors. The germline CDR1 and CDR2 sequences are SGHRS and YFSETQ. The CDR3 covers 18 residues. After removal of 2 bases from V and 1 base from J, the junction contained 5 bases not matched to a gene. Whole-study findings and limits: When a later analysis compared HLA-associated TCR beta chains with equally common others, the HLA-associated chains turned out to be more clonally expanded and to have lower generation probabilities. Researchers had no immune exposure information except CMV serostatus available. Earlier analysis yielded a pattern in which most TCR beta V segments were productive about 90% or about 30% of the time. It was confirmed in vitro that a few of the CMV-associated chains were specific for CMV antigens.

Remarks on this clone: Its target is unknown.

A multiplex PCR was run with 60 Vbeta primers and 13 Jbeta primers. Profiling relied on immunoSEQ multiplex PCR, and the TCRdb table lists in-frame clones only, not all of them. Among 70,000 to 95,000 clones listed, around 82% were seen once. V gene TRBV5-1 combines with J gene TRBJ2-3, with 15 nucleotides matching TRBD2. Material: PBMCs. The clonotype comes from a man between 18 and 29 years old in good health and CMV-seronegative. CDR3 region: CASSLIGLAGGGTDTQYF. For the CDR3, the DNA is TGCGCCAGCAGCTTAATTGGACTAGCGGGGGGGGGCACAGATACGCAGTATTTT.